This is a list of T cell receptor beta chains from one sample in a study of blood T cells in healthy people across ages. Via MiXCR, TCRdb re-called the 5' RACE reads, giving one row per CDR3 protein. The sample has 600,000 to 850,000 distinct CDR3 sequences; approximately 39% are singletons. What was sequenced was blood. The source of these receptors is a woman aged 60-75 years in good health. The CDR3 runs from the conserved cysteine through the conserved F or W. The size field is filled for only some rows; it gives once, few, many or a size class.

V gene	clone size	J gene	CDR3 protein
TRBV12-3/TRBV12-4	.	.	CASSFILGVDWSSYEQYF
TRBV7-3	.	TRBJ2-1	CASSQLAGDYNEQFF
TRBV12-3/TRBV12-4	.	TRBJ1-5	CASSVTGGRNQPQHF
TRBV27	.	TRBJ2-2	CASTLAGPSGTGELFF
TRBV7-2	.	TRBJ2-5	CASSKEVRGTQYF
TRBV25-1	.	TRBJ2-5	CASSESKGGSETQYF
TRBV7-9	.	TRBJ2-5	CAGSKGQGETQYF
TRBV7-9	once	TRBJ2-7	CASTLGLAGGLSSYEQYF
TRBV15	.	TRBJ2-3	CATSVSSGGAPDTQYF
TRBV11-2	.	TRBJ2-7	CASSFPTGTSATYEQYF
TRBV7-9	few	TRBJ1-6	CASSFQGDNSPLHF
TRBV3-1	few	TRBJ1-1	CASSQDWANTEAFF
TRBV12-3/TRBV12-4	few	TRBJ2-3	CASVPGERGGTDAQYF
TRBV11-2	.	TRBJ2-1	CAGSSLTGENEQFF
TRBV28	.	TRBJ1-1	CASRSDRGHTEAFF
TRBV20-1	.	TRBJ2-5	CSARDRNHYSGYQETQYF
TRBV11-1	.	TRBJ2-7	CASSFTEEQYF
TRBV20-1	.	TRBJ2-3	CSAGLGVRDTQYF
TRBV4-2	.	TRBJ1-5	CASSQDGVGLGDTHNQPQHF
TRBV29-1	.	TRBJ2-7	CSVEYVGKNYEQYF
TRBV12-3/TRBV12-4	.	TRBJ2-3	CASMAAGGGTDTQYF
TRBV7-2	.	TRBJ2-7	CASSFGLDTYEQYF